The present entry profiles one T cell receptor (beta chain) with its context. Antigen unknown. PCR involved 60 Vbeta and 13 Jbeta primers. Original handling: Around 12 million of tens of millions of unique TCR beta chains were shared, per a later count. Data came from immunoSEQ multiplex PCR; TCRdb stores just in-frame clones and leaves some out. V, J and clone size derive from that table, while D and trimming were established from the DNA sequence. The sample lists around 91,000 clones; roughly three fifths were seen once. The data are from a study of cytomegalovirus exposure and HLA in healthy donors. Study-wide results and caveats: Among TCR beta chains, those listed as cytomegalovirus-associated numbered over 150. When a later analysis compared HLA-associated TCR beta chains with equally common others, the HLA-associated chains turned out to be more clonally expanded and to have lower generation probabilities. For TCR beta chains, V- and J-gene trimming was later linked to a missense DCLRE1C variant.

CDR1 is MNHEY and CDR2 is SVGAGI in the germline V gene. Trimming took off 4 bases at V and 5 bases at J, with 7 bases between the two ends. The CDR3 contains 12 residues. The chain carries TRBV6-5 and TRBJ2-3; D gene ambiguous. Sequencing used PBMCs. This clonotype was obtained from a man in his fifties or sixties in good health and CMV-seronegative. CDR3 residues: CASSLTGDTQYF. Written as DNA, the CDR3 is TGTGCCAGCAGTTTGACGGGAGATACGCAGTATTTT.